This T cell receptor beta chain comes out of a study of cytomegalovirus exposure and HLA in healthy donors. Study outcomes and limitations: Association of 16,951 TCR beta sequences with HLA alleles was found at 0.05 false discovery rate in a later analysis.

The study ran its PCR with 60 Vbeta and 13 Jbeta primers. Libraries were prepared by immunoSEQ multiplex PCR; TCRdb keeps only in-frame clonotypes and omits some of them. Here the sample spans roughly 200,000 clones, just over 75% being singletons. This clone was picked up a small number of times. Its antigen is not identified. The CDR3 spans 13 residues. The V end lost 4 bases, the J end lost 1 base, and 7 bases lay between the germline ends. Germline assignment: CDR1 MNHNS and CDR2 SASEGT. This chain links TRBV6-1 with TRBJ2-5; D unclear. The sample consisted of PBMCs. This clonotype was sampled from a woman aged 55-69 years in good health and CMV-seropositive. CDR3: CASSAQIQETQYF. CDR3 nucleotide sequence: TGTGCCAGCAGTGCACAGATCCAAGAGACCCAGTACTTC.